The rows below give T cell receptor beta chains drawn from one sample of a study of OX40 agonist ivuxolimab in advanced cancers. Sequencing used immunoSEQ multiplex PCR; TCRdb keeps in-frame clones, though not all of them. The data contain about 100,000 clones, around 94% of them singletons. Specimen: CD4+ or CD8+ T cells sorted from blood, collected in a trial of the OX40 agonist ivuxolimab. Receptors originate from an adult with an advanced solid tumor such as melanoma, head and neck, liver or kidney cancer. The CDR3 runs from the conserved cysteine through the conserved F or W.

>TRBV7-9
CAIRSAGNTEAFF
>TRBV9
CASSVADLGDVSKNIQYF
>TRBV4-1
CASSQQTGHADTQYF
>TRBV5-1
CASSSTQGGGELFF
>TRBV27
CASSPRLLTSFEQYF
>TRBV27
CASSLDRLAGGNEQYF
>TRBV29-1
CSVVRQGKNIQYF
>TRBV5-1
CASSLSGTSIPITQYF
>TRBV4-3
CASSQDRVDTEAFF
>TRBV18
CASSPRQGHEQYF